A selection of T cell receptor beta chains follows, all from one sample in a study of Graves' ophthalmopathy and Graves' hyperthyroidism. A single record per CDR3 protein comes from TCRdb applying MiXCR to the multiplex PCR reads. The repertoire holds around 1,200,000 distinct CDR3 sequences, with less than 45% as singletons. The sample comprised peripheral blood or thyroid tissue (not recorded which). All receptors come from an adult man with Graves' hyperthyroidism. Each CDR3 is given with its conserved first and last residue. D genes are given only for firm matches. Expanded clones get a size class; other rows say once, few or many, or leave the size out.

clone_size,v_call,j_call,d_call,cdr3_aa,cdr3_nt
few,TRBV5-1,TRBJ2-7,TRBD1,CASSVAPGTGVYEQYF,TGCGCCAGCAGCGTCGCCCCCGGGACAGGGGTATACGAGCAGTACTTC
.,TRBV19,TRBJ2-7,TRBD1,CASSRQGARGSGTGYEQYF,TGTGCCAGTAGTAGACAGGGGGCGCGGGGTAGCGGGACCGGATACGAGCAGTACTTC
many,TRBV2,TRBJ2-2,.,CASSEPGELFF,TGTGCCAGCAGTGAGCCCGGGGAGCTGTTTTTT
.,TRBV7-9,TRBJ2-7,TRBD2,CASSPAGTSASYEQYF,TGTGCCAGCAGCCCAGCCGGGACTAGCGCATCCTACGAGCAGTACTTC
many,TRBV9,TRBJ2-7,.,CASSVAGYATYEQYF,TGTGCCAGCAGCGTAGCGGGGTATGCGACCTACGAGCAGTACTTC
few,TRBV19,TRBJ2-7,.,CASSQTPGSYGQYF,TGCGCCAGCAGCCAAACCCCGGGGTCCTACGGGCAGTACTTC
many,TRBV19,TRBJ2-5,.,CASSITPGQETQYF,TGTGCCAGTAGTATTACTCCGGGTCAAGAGACCCAGTACTTC
.,TRBV29-1,TRBJ2-7,.,CSVEEGGGLAYEQYF,TGCAGCGTTGAAGAGGGAGGGGGGTTGGCCTACGAGCAGTACTTC
.,TRBV4-3,TRBJ2-7,TRBD2,CASSRASGLNYEQYF,TGCGCCAGCAGCCGAGCTAGCGGACTAAACTACGAGCAGTACTTC
many,TRBV20-1,TRBJ1-1,.,CSAVDSSRNTEAFF,TGCAGTGCCGTCGACAGTTCCCGGAACACTGAAGCTTTCTTT
many,TRBV20-1,TRBJ2-7,TRBD1,CSATYRDRVSYEQYF,TGCAGTGCGACATACCGGGACAGGGTTTCCTACGAGCAGTACTTC
.,TRBV5-6,TRBJ2-5,.,CASSLRAGETRYF,TGTGCCAGCAGCTTGCGGGCAGGAGAGACCCGGTACTTC
many,TRBV15,TRBJ1-2,.,CATSREGTEINYGYTF,TGTGCCACCAGCAGAGAAGGGACCGAAATAAACTATGGCTACACCTTC
.,TRBV29-1,TRBJ2-3,TRBD1,CSVPQGAVDTQYF,TGCAGCGTCCCTCAGGGGGCGGTCGATACGCAGTATTTT
many,TRBV11-2,TRBJ2-7,.,CASSLQGFGGEQYF,TGTGCCAGCAGCTTACAGGGGTTCGGCGGCGAGCAGTACTTC
.,TRBV7-7,TRBJ2-2,TRBD2,CASSTPGAGLAGNTGELFF,TGTGCCAGCAGCACCCCAGGGGCCGGACTAGCGGGGAACACCGGGGAGCTGTTTTTT
many,TRBV12-3/TRBV12-4,TRBJ2-5,.,CASTSWGVETQYF,TGTGCCAGCACCTCTTGGGGGGTGGAGACCCAGTACTTC
few,TRBV29-1,TRBJ1-1,.,CSAQRRDTNTEAFF,TGCAGCGCCCAACGACGGGACACGAACACTGAAGCTTTCTTT
.,TRBV20-1,TRBJ2-7,.,CREGAQAYEQYF,TGCAGAGAGGGAGCGCAGGCCTACGAGCAGTACTTC
.,TRBV7-2,TRBJ1-2,TRBD1,CASSSPGTGDYGYTF,TGTGCCAGCAGTTCTCCCGGGACAGGTGATTATGGCTACACCTTC
.,TRBV28,TRBJ1-5,TRBD1,CASSLLQGDQPQHF,TGTGCCAGCAGTTTGCTACAGGGGGATCAGCCCCAGCATTTT
.,TRBV12-3/TRBV12-4,TRBJ2-2,.,CASRIDRGHELTGELFF,TGTGCCAGCAGGATAGACCGGGGACACGAGTTGACCGGGGAGCTGTTTTTT
.,TRBV19,TRBJ2-7,.,CATRGGHGTYEQYF,TGTGCCACCCGAGGGGGACACGGTACCTACGAGCAGTACTTC
many,TRBV20-1,TRBJ2-6,.,CSAPTHSGANVLTF,TGCAGTGCCCCTACCCACTCTGGGGCCAACGTCCTGACTTTC
.,TRBV10-2,TRBJ2-7,.,CASSEWGESSYEQYF,TGCGCCAGCAGTGAGTGGGGCGAGAGCTCCTACGAGCAGTACTTC
many,TRBV7-2,TRBJ1-5,.,CASSLEASQPQHF,TGTGCCAGCAGCTTAGAGGCGTCTCAGCCCCAGCATTTT
many,TRBV29-1,TRBJ1-4,.,CSVALGANEKLFF,TGCAGCGTCGCCCTGGGAGCTAATGAAAAACTGTTTTTT
.,TRBV30,TRBJ2-5,.,CAWTASGLGTQYF,TGTGCCTGGACTGCTAGTGGCCTTGGGACCCAGTACTTC
.,TRBV7-9,TRBJ1-5,.,CASSAAAGPQHF,TGTGCCAGCAGCGCCGCCGCGGGGCCCCAGCATTTT
.,TRBV2,TRBJ1-3,TRBD1,CASTWDRQTGNTIYF,TGTGCCAGCACGTGGGACAGACAAACTGGAAACACCATATATTTT
.,TRBV28,TRBJ2-5,.,CASSKLMDTQETQYF,TGTGCCAGCAGTAAACTCATGGACACCCAAGAGACCCAGTACTTC
few,TRBV5-1,TRBJ2-6,.,CASSLTHGQIYSGANVLTF,TGCGCCAGCAGCCTAACCCACGGACAGATATACTCTGGGGCCAACGTCCTGACTTTC
.,TRBV7-2,TRBJ1-2,.,CASSFSLEAFHGYTF,TGTGCCAGCAGCTTTTCCCTCGAGGCGTTCCATGGCTACACCTTC
.,TRBV7-3,TRBJ1-2,.,CASSSAPGGYGYGYTF,TGTGCCAGCAGCTCAGCCCCCGGGGGCTACGGCTATGGCTACACCTTC
many,TRBV20-1,TRBJ2-5,.,CSARTPTGMETQYF,TGCAGTGCTAGAACCCCAACAGGGATGGAGACCCAGTACTTC
.,TRBV2,TRBJ2-7,TRBD1,CASSGFRQGTYEQYF,TGTGCCAGCAGTGGTTTTCGACAGGGGACCTACGAGCAGTACTTC
.,TRBV11-2,TRBJ1-4,.,CASSLVTGSANERLFF,TGTGCCAGCAGCTTAGTCACAGGGTCGGCTAATGAAAGACTGTTTTTT
.,TRBV15,TRBJ2-5,.,CATSREAGRSVAETQYF,TGTGCCACCAGCAGAGAGGCAGGAAGATCTGTTGCAGAGACCCAGTACTTC
.,TRBV5-1,TRBJ2-5,.,CASAQEHYQETQYF,TGCGCCAGCGCCCAGGAGCACTACCAAGAGACCCAGTACTTC
.,TRBV5-1,TRBJ2-5,.,CASRDVGGAQETQYF,TGCGCCAGCAGGGACGTAGGAGGGGCCCAAGAGACCCAGTACTTC
many,TRBV7-2,TRBJ2-7,.,CASSKRAGEQYF,TGTGCCAGCAGCAAGAGAGCAGGCGAGCAGTACTTC
many,TRBV25-1,TRBJ1-2,.,CASSVGRRGYTF,TGTGCCAGCAGTGTCGGACGAAGGGGCTACACCTTC
.,TRBV5-1,TRBJ2-7,TRBD1,CASSLGDRLSYEQYF,TGTGCCAGCAGCTTAGGGGACAGGCTCTCCTACGAGCAGTACTTC
.,TRBV7-9,TRBJ2-7,TRBD2,CASSAPRAGTNTGELYF,TGTGCCAGCAGCGCCCCCCGAGCGGGGACCAACACCGGGGAGCTGTACTTC
.,TRBV10-3,TRBJ2-7,TRBD1,CAIRTTGRYEQYF,TGTGCCATCAGGACGACAGGGCGCTACGAGCAGTACTTC
many,TRBV29-1,TRBJ1-1,.,CSVHGAPGAFF,TGCAGCGTTCATGGGGCCCCCGGGGCTTTCTTT
.,TRBV4-1,TRBJ1-1,.,CASSQGPSKAFF,TGCGCCAGCAGCCAAGGACCTAGCAAAGCTTTCTTT
.,TRBV5-1,TRBJ2-7,TRBD2,CASSWGRGDEQYF,TGCGCCAGCAGCTGGGGTCGGGGGGACGAGCAGTACTTC
.,TRBV12-3/TRBV12-4,TRBJ1-5,TRBD1,CASRPGQLYSNQPQHF,TGTGCCAGCAGGCCGGGACAGCTATATAGCAATCAGCCCCAGCATTTT
.,TRBV7-2,TRBJ1-1,TRBD1,CASSLARTGRQAFF,TGTGCCAGCAGCTTAGCACGGACAGGGCGGCAAGCTTTCTTT
.,TRBV24-1,TRBJ2-5,TRBD1,CATSDRDRGLETQYF,TGTGCCACCAGTGACCGTGACAGGGGCCTAGAGACCCAGTACTTC
.,TRBV19,TRBJ2-5,.,CASSFYTGTQETQYF,TGTGCCAGTAGTTTTTACACGGGAACTCAAGAGACCCAGTACTTC
many,TRBV10-3,TRBJ2-7,TRBD1,CAITRDRSYYEQYF,TGTGCCATCACTAGGGACAGGTCATACTACGAGCAGTACTTC
.,TRBV29-1,TRBJ2-7,TRBD2,CSVELAGESYEQYF,TGCAGCGTTGAACTAGCGGGAGAATCCTACGAGCAGTACTTC
.,TRBV25-1,TRBJ2-7,TRBD1,CARVGQSRQYF,TGTGCTAGAGTGGGACAGAGTAGGCAGTACTTC
.,TRBV20-1,TRBJ2-7,.,CSARDRWSLEQYF,TGCAGTGCTAGAGACAGGTGGAGTCTCGAGCAGTACTTC
many,TRBV20-1,TRBJ2-5,TRBD2,CSPSGDETQYF,TGCAGTCCTAGCGGGGATGAGACCCAGTACTTC
.,TRBV25-1,TRBJ2-7,.,CASNLRRERVYEQYF,TGTGCCAGCAACTTACGGAGGGAGAGGGTATACGAGCAGTACTTC
.,TRBV7-8,TRBJ1-3,.,CASSSTQGNTIYF,TGTGCCAGCAGCTCGACCCAGGGAAACACCATATATTTT
.,TRBV7-9,TRBJ2-1,.,CASTKWYEQFF,TGTGCCAGCACCAAGTGGTATGAGCAGTTCTTC